Below are 22 T cell receptor beta chains sequenced from a single sample in a study of T cells in Graves' hyperthyroidism and ophthalmopathy. TCR beta CDR3 region amplification was performed from RNA transcripts. HTBI primers were employed in a first-round RT-PCR of the TCR CDR3. TCRdb reanalysed the multiplex PCR reads using MiXCR and keeps one entry per CDR3 protein. Among a few hundred thousand distinct CDR3 sequences listed, 15% to 17% were seen once. Specimen: blood. All receptors derive from a woman aged 18-35 years with Graves' hyperthyroidism.

In its sample, this clonotype was seen many times. The rearrangement joins TRBV2 to TRBJ2-1, with 7 bases lining up with TRBD2. The CDR3 sequence is 15 residues long. Trimming cost V 6 bases and J 2 bases; bases outside gene matches: 7. Germline V lookup: CDR1 SNHLY, CDR2 FYNNEI. The CDR3 sequence: CASRTPGRAYNEQFF. In DNA, the CDR3 is TGTGCCAGCAGGACCCCTGGGAGGGCCTACAATGAGCAGTTCTTC.

The sample holds a few counts of this clonotype. CDR3 DNA sequence: TGTGCCAGCAGTCCCCACCGGGACAGGGCGGCTGGCTACACCTTC. This translates into CASSPHRDRAAGYTF. The V gene is TRBV12-3 or TRBV12-4, the J gene TRBJ1-2; 9 nucleotides agree with TRBD1. Trimming at V came to 5 bases and at J to 7 bases, leaving 11 bases not matched to a gene. This CDR3 is built from 15 residues.

This clonotype was seen ten or more times. This rearrangement joins TRBV5-5 to TRBJ2-1; D assignment may be TRBD1 or TRBD2 (5 bases each). There are 12 residues in the CDR3. The germline V gene encodes CDR1 SGHKS and CDR2 YYEKEE (reference sequence). V lost 6 bases and J lost 12, with 16 bases in between. The CDR3 coding sequence is TGTGCCAGCACCCCAGTGGGGGATGGGCAGTTCTTC. Translating gives CASTPVGDGQFF.

This clonotype was counted between two and nine times. The chain uses TRBV4-1 and TRBJ1-2; 9 bases agree with TRBD1. Germline V CDR1 and CDR2: MGHRA, YSYEKL. The junction had 13 bases not matched to a gene; V was cut back by 6 bases and J by 8 bases. This CDR3 contains 15 residues. The CDR3 DNA sequence: TGCGCCAGCAGACACCTGGGACAGGGAAGTCACGGCTACACCTTC. Protein product: CASRHLGQGSHGYTF.

In the case of this clonotype: This clone may be a read error of a much larger clone one base away. The chain carries TRBV4-1 and TRBJ1-2, with 10 bases lining up with TRBD1. CDR1 is MGHRA, CDR2 YSYEKL, per germline. Trimming at V came to 0 bases and at J to 6 bases, leaving 4 bases not matched to a gene. The CDR3 totals 15 residues. CDR3 bases: TGCGCCAGCAGCCAAGAGAGGGACAGGGGCCATGGCTACACCTTC. Translated, it gives CASSQERDRGHGYTF.

The chain employs TRBV14 and TRBJ2-1, with 15 nucleotides matching TRBD2. After removal of 1 base from V and 9 bases from J, the junction contained 4 bases not matched to a gene. The CDR3 has 16 residues. Germline-derived CDR1 and CDR2 are SGHDN and FVKESK. The CDR3 DNA is TGTGCCAGCAGCCAAGGTCCGGGACTAGCGGGAGGTGAGCAGTTCTTC. Residues: CASSQGPGLAGGEQFF. Full variable domain (rest looked up from reference TRBV14 and TRBJ2-1): EAGVTQFPSHSVIEKGQTVTLRCDPISGHDNLYWYRRVMGKEIKFLLHFVKESKQDESGMPNNRFLAERTGGTYSTLKVQPAELEDSGVYFCASSQGPGLAGGEQFFGPGTRLTVL.

This clonotype was seen ten or more times. The V gene is TRBV11-2, the J gene TRBJ1-1; no reliable D call. V was clipped by 4 bases and J by 3 bases, with 12 bases between them. CDR3 length equals 14 residues. Germline V gene lookup returns CDR1 SGHAT and CDR2 FQNNGV. The CDR3 sequence: CASSSDGFYTEAFF. The CDR3 DNA reads as TGTGCCAGCAGCTCGGATGGATTTTACACTGAAGCTTTCTTT.

This clonotype was recorded a few times. V gene TRBV29-1 combines with J gene TRBJ2-7; D is unclear. The germline gives CDR1 SQVTM, CDR2 ANQGSEA. The CDR3 sequence is 13 residues long. Trimming removed 1 base at V and 5 bases at J, with 12 bases between. DNA of the CDR3: TGCAGCGTTGAAGGGAACCCCACCAACGAGCAGTACTTC. It is translated as CSVEGNPTNEQYF.

The rearrangement links TRBV13 to TRBJ1-2; no reliable D call. Between the trimmed V and J ends, which lost 5 bases and 6 bases, there was a span of 13 bases. Germline CDR1 and CDR2: PRHDT and FYEKMQ (reference sequence). This CDR3 has 13 residues. The CDR3 DNA is TGTGCCAGCAGCCAGCGAAGGGAGAATGGCTACACCTTC. This translates into CASSQRRENGYTF.

This clonotype has a handful of counts. This CDR3 is CASSKNQDNEQFF. The CDR3 DNA reads as TGTGCCAGCAGCAAAAACCAGGACAATGAGCAGTTCTTC. The chain combines TRBV14 with TRBJ2-1; D call uncertain. The CDR3 has 13 amino acids. Germline CDR1 SGHDN, CDR2 FVKESK. The ends were cut back, 5 bases at V and 5 bases at J, with 10 bases in the middle.

This clonotype was observed at least ten times. V usage is TRBV5-1 and J usage is TRBJ2-7; possibly TRBD1 for D (6 bases). V was clipped by 0 bases and J by 2 bases, with 9 bases between them. Germline-derived CDR1 and CDR2 are SGHRS and YFSETQ. The CDR3 length is 14 residues. The CDR3 DNA sequence: TGCGCCAGCAGCTTGGGGGGGCAGACCTACGAGCAGTACTTC. Encoded protein: CASSLGGQTYEQYF.

The chain joins TRBV5-1 to TRBJ1-3; TRBD1 agrees at 8 bases. V lost 4 bases, J lost 0 bases, and 3 bases stayed unmatched. The germline V gene has CDR1 SGHRS and CDR2 YFSETQ. The CDR3 runs 15 residues. The CDR3 nucleotides are TGCGCCAGCAGCATAGGACAGGGCTCTGGAAACACCATATATTTT. Translating it yields CASSIGQGSGNTIYF. The entire variable domain, with the rest obtained from reference TRBV5-1 and TRBJ1-3, is as follows: KAGVTQTPRYLIKTRGQQVTLSCSPISGHRSVSWYQQTPGQGLQFLFEYFSETQRNKGNFPGRFSGRQFSNSRSEMNVSTLELGDSALYLCASSIGQGSGNTIYFGEGSWLTVV.

This clonotype was seen many times. The chain is built from TRBV5-1 and TRBJ1-1; possibly TRBD1 for D (5 bases). Deletions cut 6 bases from V and 1 base from J, with 10 bases between. The CDR3 is 13 residues long. Germline loops: CDR1 SGHRS, CDR2 YFSETQ. This chain's CDR3 is CASTWGTNTEAFF. CDR3 in DNA: TGCGCCAGCACGTGGGGGACGAACACTGAAGCTTTCTTT.

This clonotype was found many times. V gene TRBV7-8 combines with J gene TRBJ2-1; D may match TRBD1 or TRBD2 (5 bases each). Germline CDR1 is SGHVS and CDR2 is FQNEAQ. The CDR3 has 14 residues. The ends were cut back, 0 bases at V and 2 bases at J, with 5 bases in the middle. The CDR3 DNA is TGTGCCAGCAGCTTAGCGGGACCCTACAATGAGCAGTTCTTC. Its protein product is CASSLAGPYNEQFF. The entire variable domain, with the rest obtained from reference TRBV7-8 and TRBJ2-1, is as follows: GAGVSQSPRYKVAKRGQDVALRCDPISGHVSLFWYQQALGQGPEFLTYFQNEAQLDKSGLPSDRFFAERPEGSVSTLKIQRTQQEDSAVYLCASSLAGPYNEQFFGPGTRLTVL.

This clonotype has at least ten counts. J is TRBJ2-7 and V is TRBV28; 9 nucleotides align to TRBD2. This CDR3 is built from 13 residues. V lost 6 bases and J lost 3; bases outside the gene matches: 3. Germline V CDR1 and CDR2: MDHEN, SYDVKM. The CDR3 DNA reads TGTGCCAGCAGAGAAGCGGGGGGCTACGAGCAGTACTTC. It yields the protein CASREAGGYEQYF.

This clonotype was seen many times. This chain links TRBV28 with TRBJ2-7; D is ambiguous. The CDR3 loop spans 12 amino acids. Trimming removed 6 bases from V and 7 bases from J, with 13 bases in between. Germline V gene lookup returns CDR1 MDHEN and CDR2 SYDVKM. This chain's CDR3 is CASRAPSEEQYF. CDR3 sequence (DNA): TGTGCCAGCAGGGCCCCCTCGGAGGAGCAGTACTTC.

This clonotype was seen more than once but under ten times. V usage is TRBV4-1 and J usage is TRBJ1-1; 7 bases agree with TRBD1. The CDR3 length is 15 residues. Germline V gene lookup returns CDR1 MGHRA and CDR2 YSYEKL. V lost 4 bases and J lost 4; bases outside the gene matches: 9. Here the CDR3 reads CASSPDSSGGTEAFF. The CDR3 DNA sequence: TGCGCCAGCAGCCCAGACAGTTCAGGGGGCACTGAAGCTTTCTTT.

This rearrangement joins TRBV6-1 to TRBJ1-5; D possibly corresponds to TRBD1 (6 bases). Trimming removed 7 bases at V and 3 bases at J, with 10 bases between. This CDR3 has 13 residues. Germline V gives CDR1 MNHNS, CDR2 SASEGT. CDR3 sequence: CASTGAPNQPQHF. CDR3 nucleotides: TGTGCCAGCACAGGGGCCCCCAATCAGCCCCAGCATTTT.

This clonotype showed up many times. Compared with germline, one end of the junction differs, possibly owing to a read error. This chain joins TRBV11-2 and TRBJ2-5; TRBD2 aligns across 8 bases. The V gene's germline CDR1 is SGHAT and CDR2 FQNNGV. CDR3 length: 14 residues. The CDR3 nucleotides are TGTGCCAGCAGCATAGACGGGGGGGGAGAGACCCAGTACTTC. Its translation is CASSIDGGGETQYF.

This clonotype has ten or more counts. The V gene is TRBV7-9, the J gene TRBJ1-2; 8 bases are a match to TRBD1. V dropped 4 bases and J dropped 4; count of bases not matched to a gene: 8. Per the germline V gene, CDR1 is SEHNR and CDR2 is FQNEAQ (reference sequence). CDR3 size: 15 residues. CDR3 nucleotide sequence: TGTGCCAGCAGCTCTACGGACAGGGACCCCTATGGCTACACCTTC. Its translation is CASSSTDRDPYGYTF. The variable domain in full, completed from reference TRBV7-9 and TRBJ1-2, reads DTGVSQNPRHKITKRGQNVTFRCDPISEHNRLYWYRQTLGQGPEFLTYFQNEAQLEKSRLLSDRFSAERPKGSFSTLEIQRTEQGDSAMYLCASSSTDRDPYGYTFGSGTRLTVV.

This clonotype was seen at least ten times. The V gene is TRBV24-1, the J gene TRBJ2-5, with a tentative D call TRBD2 (6 bases). Germline CDR1 and CDR2: KGHDR and SFDVKD. V was pared by 1 base and J by 5 bases, with 10 bases between. This CDR3 spans 14 amino acids. CDR3 in amino acids: CATSDFGRGETQYF. CDR3 nucleotides: TGTGCCACCAGTGATTTCGGGAGAGGGGAGACCCAGTACTTC.

This clonotype has just a few counts. This chain links TRBV29-1 with TRBJ2-1; 11 bases line up with TRBD1. V lost 1 base, J lost 6 bases, and 8 bases stayed unmatched. The CDR3 is 16 amino acids. Looked up from germline, CDR1 is SQVTM and CDR2 is ANQGSEA. The CDR3: CSVEALGQGACNEQFF. The CDR3 nucleotides read TGCAGCGTTGAAGCCCTAGGACAGGGGGCCTGCAATGAGCAGTTCTTC.